The clone carrying this T cell receptor (beta chain) has only a few counts. The antigen is unknown. This entry is derived from a study of cytomegalovirus exposure and HLA in healthy donors. As for the study in general: When 300 to 500 donors were genotyped, roughly 82% of them were found to fall in the Caucasian-associated ancestry cluster.

Notes on the study in general: A later analysis linked 15,000 to 20,000 TCR beta sequences to HLA alleles at 0.05 false discovery rate. Many donors shared some public TCRs, even though most TCR sequences were rare. Information on immune exposure was restricted to one variable (CMV serostatus).

PCR amplification relied on 60 Vbeta primers (plus 13 Jbeta primers). TCRdb's copy holds only in-frame clones and misses some; the assay was immunoSEQ multiplex PCR. In the table there are around 140,000 clones, 70% to 80% of which are singletons. The CDR3 has 13 residues. The germline V and J ends were trimmed by 4 bases and 5 bases, with 13 bases remaining between them. Germline values: CDR1 SGHNT, CDR2 YYREEE (reference sequence). The chain employs TRBV5-4 and TRBJ2-7, with D tentatively TRBD2 (5 bases). The TCR was taken from a female donor in good health and CMV-seronegative. The sample consisted of PBMCs. The CDR3 coding sequence is TGTGCCAGCAGCCGAGAAGACTACAACGAGCAGTACTTC. It codes for CASSREDYNEQYF.